Each of the 22 T cell receptor beta chains below was sequenced from the same sample in a study of response to subunit inactivated influenza vaccine. MiXCR was run by TCRdb on the RT-PCR reads, yielding one entry per CDR3 protein. The sample yields hundreds of thousands of distinct CDR3 sequences, less than 8% seen once. Sequenced here: PBMCs from blood, sampled about 24 months after vaccination. The origin of the receptors is a man aged 50 to 75 who received an inactivated influenza vaccine.

This clonotype was recorded a few times. V usage is TRBV7-2 and J usage is TRBJ2-7; D is ambiguous. Germline CDR1 is SGHTA and CDR2 is FQGNSA. This CDR3 is built from 15 residues. V dropped 1 base and J dropped 2 bases, with 12 bases sitting between them. CDR3 sequence reads: CASSLVSDGAYEQYF. The CDR3 bases are TGTGCCAGCAGCTTAGTATCTGACGGTGCCTACGAGCAGTACTTC.

This clonotype came up many times. This chain uses TRBV30 with TRBJ2-2; 10 bases agree with TRBD1. CDR3 size: 15 residues. V trimming: 0 bases; J trimming: 5 bases; junction bases outside the gene matches: 3. CDR1 is GTSNPN and CDR2 is SVGIG in the germline V gene (reference sequence). The CDR3 DNA is TGTGCCTGGAGTGTGACAGGGGGCTCAACCGGGGAGCTGTTTTTT. Translated: CAWSVTGGSTGELFF.

The chain is built from TRBV7-2 and TRBJ1-4, with 8 positions matching TRBD1. The CDR3 contains 15 residues. Germline CDR1 is SGHTA and CDR2 is FQGNSA. The V and J ends lost 2 bases and 5 bases, in that order; junction bases with no gene match: 4. Written as DNA, the CDR3 is TGTGCCAGCAGCTTATATCAGGGGGCGAATGAAAAACTGTTTTTT. Protein sequence: CASSLYQGANEKLFF. The variable domain in full, with the rest retrieved from reference TRBV7-2 and TRBJ1-4, is GAGVSQSPSNKVTEKGKDVELRCDPISGHTALYWYRQSLGQGLEFLIYFQGNSAPDKSGLPSDRFSAERTGGSVSTLTIQRTQQEDSAVYLCASSLYQGANEKLFFGSGTQLSVL.

The genes are TRBV7-9 and TRBJ2-1, with D possibly TRBD1 on 5 matching bases. The germline CDR1 and CDR2 sequences are SEHNR and FQNEAQ (reference sequence). V was trimmed by 0 bases and J by 6 bases, leaving 9 bases between them. The CDR3 covers 14 residues. The CDR3: CASSLAGASNEQFF. DNA of the CDR3: TGTGCCAGCAGCTTAGCAGGGGCCTCCAATGAGCAGTTCTTC. Using reference TRBV7-9 and TRBJ2-1 for the parts outside the CDR3, the full variable domain is DTGVSQNPRHKITKRGQNVTFRCDPISEHNRLYWYRQTLGQGPEFLTYFQNEAQLEKSRLLSDRFSAERPKGSFSTLEIQRTEQGDSAMYLCASSLAGASNEQFFGPGTRLTVL.

This clonotype has more than one count but fewer than ten. J is TRBJ2-5 and V is TRBV21-1. TRBV21-1 is assigned pseudogene status. This CDR3 has 14 amino acids. The CDR3 nucleotides read TGTGCCAGCAGCAAATTACCGAACCAAGAGACCCAGTACTTC. Its translation is CASSKLPNQETQYF.

V and J are TRBV20-1 and TRBJ1-1, with 10 positions matching TRBD1. Germline CDR1 and CDR2: DFQATT and SNEGSKA (reference sequence). The trim removed 6 bases at V and 7 bases at J, leaving 5 bases unmatched. The CDR3 extends over 12 amino acids. CDR3 in amino acids: CSAPGTGDEAFF. The CDR3 DNA is TGCAGTGCGCCTGGGACAGGGGATGAAGCTTTCTTT.

The table lists this clonotype with a few counts. The J gene is TRBJ2-5, the V gene TRBV5-1, with 8 nucleotides matching TRBD2. V shed 4 bases, J shed 7 bases, and the junction held 6 bases outside the gene matches. CDR3 length: 13 residues. Germline CDR1 reads SGHRS; CDR2 reads YFSETQ. In nucleotides, the CDR3 is TGCGCCAGCAGCGGGACTAGTAGCGGGACCCAGTACTTC. This gives the protein CASSGTSSGTQYF.

This clonotype was observed at least ten times. The genes are TRBV11-2 and TRBJ1-6; D is undetermined. Per germline, CDR1 SGHAT and CDR2 FQNNGV. The CDR3 consists of 14 residues. V was clipped by 3 bases and J by 0 bases, with 3 bases between them. The CDR3 region has the DNA TGTGCCAGCAGCTTGAGCTCCTATAATTCACCCCTCCACTTT. Amino acids: CASSLSSYNSPLHF.

The table lists this clonotype with a few counts. V gene TRBV7-8 combines with J gene TRBJ2-7; 15 bases are shared with TRBD2. CDR1 and CDR2 (germline): SGHVS, FQNEAQ. Unmatched junction bases numbered 9, after V lost 4 bases and J lost 5 bases. The length of the CDR3 is 17 residues. The CDR3 spells CASSSKGTSGRRNEQYF. Here the CDR3 DNA reads TGTGCCAGCAGCTCTAAAGGGACTAGCGGGAGGCGAAACGAGCAGTACTTC. The whole variable domain, remainder taken from reference TRBV7-8 and TRBJ2-7, is GAGVSQSPRYKVAKRGQDVALRCDPISGHVSLFWYQQALGQGPEFLTYFQNEAQLDKSGLPSDRFFAERPEGSVSTLKIQRTQQEDSAVYLCASSSKGTSGRRNEQYFGPGTRLTVT.

The chain links TRBV29-1 to TRBJ1-5, with D unclear. In germline, CDR1 is SQVTM, CDR2 ANQGSEA. The CDR3 has 13 amino acids. V was pared by 4 bases and J by 5 bases, with 12 bases between. The CDR3 DNA follows: TGCAGCGTTGCGGGGTCGCGATATCAGCCCCAGCATTTT. Translating gives CSVAGSRYQPQHF.

This clonotype was counted ten times or more. J is TRBJ1-5 and V is TRBV20-1; D is perhaps TRBD1 (5 bases). V lost 2 bases, J lost 6 bases, and 14 bases lay in between. Germline assignment: CDR1 DFQATT and CDR2 SNEGSKA (reference sequence). This CDR3 is built from 14 residues. The CDR3 sequence: CSARSGRLGQPQHF. CDR3 nucleotide sequence: TGCAGTGCTAGATCAGGGAGGTTGGGTCAGCCCCAGCATTTT.

This clonotype has just a few counts. The chain links TRBV20-1 to TRBJ2-7, with TRBD1 matching 11 bases. CDR3 length equals 13 residues. Germline trimming cut 3 bases from V and 5 bases from J; bases unmatched to any gene: 3. Per germline, CDR1 DFQATT and CDR2 SNEGSKA (reference sequence). This CDR3 reads CSASLDRGHEQYF. The CDR3 coding sequence is TGCAGTGCTAGTTTGGACAGGGGGCACGAGCAGTACTTC.

CDR3 coding DNA: TGTGCCAGCAGTACCGGGGGAGGTGTGCAGTATTTT. Translating it yields CASSTGGGVQYF. The V gene is TRBV6-1, the J gene TRBJ2-3; TRBD2 is a possible D gene (6 bases). CDR3 length equals 12 residues. V was clipped by 5 bases and J by 11 bases, with 14 bases between them. Germline values: CDR1 MNHNS, CDR2 SASEGT.

CDR3 nucleotide sequence: TGCAGTGCTAGAAGCCTGGGGGAAGGGTGGACTGAAGCTTTCTTT. Translation: CSARSLGEGWTEAFF. This chain joins TRBV20-1 and TRBJ1-1; weak D call: TRBD1 (5 bases). Germline assignment: CDR1 DFQATT and CDR2 SNEGSKA (reference sequence). The V gene lost 2 bases and the J gene lost 5 bases, with 18 bases spanning the gap. This CDR3 has 15 residues.

CDR3 bases: TGTGCCAGCAGCCAAGATCAACTAGAGGGGAGGAATACGCAGTATTTT. Translation gives CASSQDQLEGRNTQYF. J is TRBJ2-3 and V is TRBV3-1; a possible D gene is TRBD2 (6 bases). Trimming left V 0 bases short and J 7 bases short, with 17 bases between. Germline V gene sequence: CDR1 LGHDT, CDR2 YNNKEL (reference sequence). This CDR3 is 16 amino acids long.

The gene calls are TRBV14 and TRBJ2-7; D possibly corresponds to TRBD1 (6 bases). Per the germline V gene, CDR1 is SGHDN and CDR2 is FVKESK. V was clipped by 6 bases and J by 6 bases, with 12 bases between them. The CDR3 covers 12 residues. Here the CDR3 DNA reads TGTGCCAGCAGTCAGAACAGGGCCGAGCAGTACTTC. Its translation: CASSQNRAEQYF.

This clonotype was observed a handful of times. The gene calls are TRBV4-3 and TRBJ2-2; D ambiguous. The CDR3 runs 15 residues. Germline V CDR1 and CDR2: LGHNA, YSLEER. The germline V and J ends were trimmed by 1 base and 4 bases, with 10 bases remaining between them. The CDR3 DNA reads as TGCGCCAGCAGCCAAGTTGCCCCGGGCACCGGGGAGCTGTTTTTT. Translated, it gives CASSQVAPGTGELFF.

The table lists this clonotype with many counts. The chain links TRBV12-3 or TRBV12-4 to TRBJ2-1, with 9 bases identical to TRBD2. V was clipped by 7 bases and J by 9 bases; unmatched bases: 13. CDR3 length: 15 amino acids. CDR3 DNA: TGTGCCAGCACTGAAGCGGGGGGACCCTCTCGTGAGCAGTTCTTC. This gives the protein CASTEAGGPSREQFF.

This clonotype was observed many times. The V gene is TRBV29-1, the J gene TRBJ2-7, with 7 bases identical to TRBD1. The V gene's germline CDR1 is SQVTM and CDR2 ANQGSEA. J gave up 4 bases and V 7 bases, and 7 bases lay outside the gene matches. The CDR3 consists of 12 residues. The CDR3 DNA reads TGCAGCGCTCGGACAGGAATTTACGAGCAGTACTTC. Its translation: CSARTGIYEQYF.

This clonotype was counted many times. The J gene is TRBJ2-2, the V gene TRBV29-1; TRBD1 matches 8 bases. Germline CDR1 SQVTM, CDR2 ANQGSEA. The CDR3 runs to 17 residues. Trimming cost V 6 bases and J 1 base; bases outside gene matches: 13. Here the CDR3 reads CSVRSYTDRGNTGELFF. CDR3 sequence (DNA): TGCAGCGTCAGGAGTTACACCGACAGGGGGAACACCGGGGAGCTGTTTTTT.

This clonotype has more than one count but fewer than ten. The chain couples TRBV12-3 or TRBV12-4 to TRBJ2-3; 8 bases map to TRBD1. CDR3 length: 16 amino acids. V was clipped by 7 bases and J by 4 bases; unmatched bases: 13. The CDR3 protein is CASTPLGQGIADTQYF. The CDR3 DNA reads TGTGCCAGCACCCCGCTCGGACAGGGTATCGCAGATACGCAGTATTTT.

This clonotype has more than one count but fewer than ten. The V gene is TRBV4-3, the J gene TRBJ2-7; TRBD1 or TRBD2 may be the D gene (6 bases each). Germline V gene sequence: CDR1 LGHNA, CDR2 YSLEER. V gave up 0 bases and J gave up 4 bases, with 13 bases separating them. The CDR3 spans 15 residues. CDR3 in amino acids: CASSQERGQGYEQYF. The CDR3 DNA is TGCGCCAGCAGCCAAGAACGGGGGCAGGGGTACGAGCAGTACTTC.